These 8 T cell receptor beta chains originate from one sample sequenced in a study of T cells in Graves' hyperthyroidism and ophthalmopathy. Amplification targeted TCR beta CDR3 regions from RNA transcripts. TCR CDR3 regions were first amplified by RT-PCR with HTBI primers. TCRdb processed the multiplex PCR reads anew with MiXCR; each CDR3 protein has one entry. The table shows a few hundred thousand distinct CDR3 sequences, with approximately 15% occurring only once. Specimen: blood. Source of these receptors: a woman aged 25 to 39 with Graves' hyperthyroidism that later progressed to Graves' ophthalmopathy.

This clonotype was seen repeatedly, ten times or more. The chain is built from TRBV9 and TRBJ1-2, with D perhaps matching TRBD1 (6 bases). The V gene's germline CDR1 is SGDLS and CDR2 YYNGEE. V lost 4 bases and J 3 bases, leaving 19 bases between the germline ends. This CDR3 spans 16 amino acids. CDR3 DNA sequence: TGTGCCAGCAGCCCATTTGGGTCAGGGGTGTACTATGGCTACACCTTC. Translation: CASSPFGSGVYYGYTF.

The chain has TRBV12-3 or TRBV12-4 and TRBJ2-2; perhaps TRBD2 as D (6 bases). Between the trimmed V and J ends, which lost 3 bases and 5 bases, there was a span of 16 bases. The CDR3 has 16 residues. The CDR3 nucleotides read TGTGCCAGCAGTTTTACACTAGCCTGGAAAACCGGGGAGCTGTTTTTT. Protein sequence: CASSFTLAWKTGELFF.

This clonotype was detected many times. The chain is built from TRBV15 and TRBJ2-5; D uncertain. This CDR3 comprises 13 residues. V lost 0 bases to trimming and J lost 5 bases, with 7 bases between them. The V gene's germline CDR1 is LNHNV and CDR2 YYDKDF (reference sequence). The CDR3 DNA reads TGTGCCACCAGCAGAGATGGGATTGAGACCCAGTACTTC. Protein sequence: CATSRDGIETQYF.

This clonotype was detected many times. CDR3 nucleotides: TGTGCCAGCACGCGCCGGGACAGGGAAGATACGCAGTATTTT. It codes for CASTRRDREDTQYF. The chain combines TRBV6-2 or TRBV6-3 with TRBJ2-3; 9 bases fit TRBD1. Germline CDR1 is MNHEY and CDR2 is SVGEGT. V lost 7 bases to trimming and J lost 5 bases; unmatched junction nucleotides: 7. The CDR3 runs 14 residues.

The CDR3 spells CASSIQDRGQSIQYF. CDR3 bases: TGCGCCAGCAGCATACAAGACAGGGGTCAAAGCATTCAGTACTTC. The V gene is TRBV5-1, the J gene TRBJ2-4, with 8 bases that match TRBD1. The CDR3 has 15 residues. Looked up from germline, CDR1 is SGHRS and CDR2 is YFSETQ. Trimming at V came to 4 bases and at J to 9 bases, leaving 12 bases not matched to a gene.

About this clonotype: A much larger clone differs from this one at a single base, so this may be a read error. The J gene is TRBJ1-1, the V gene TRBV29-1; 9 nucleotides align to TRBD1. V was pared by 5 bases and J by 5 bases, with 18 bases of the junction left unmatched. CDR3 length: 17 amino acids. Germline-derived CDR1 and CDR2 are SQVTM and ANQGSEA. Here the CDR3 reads CSVKPHGTGRSKTEAFF. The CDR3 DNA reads TGCAGCGTTAAACCCCACGGGACAGGGAGGTCTAAAACTGAAGCTTTCTTT.

CDR3 in amino acids: CASSPTSPPQNEQYF. The CDR3 nucleotides read TGTGCCAGCTCACCCACTAGCCCGCCCCAAAACGAGCAGTACTTC. The chain is built from TRBV18 and TRBJ2-7, with D possibly being TRBD2 (6 bases). Trimming took 3 bases from V and 5 from J, leaving 17 bases between them. Germline assignment: CDR1 KGHSH and CDR2 LQKENI. This CDR3 comprises 15 residues.

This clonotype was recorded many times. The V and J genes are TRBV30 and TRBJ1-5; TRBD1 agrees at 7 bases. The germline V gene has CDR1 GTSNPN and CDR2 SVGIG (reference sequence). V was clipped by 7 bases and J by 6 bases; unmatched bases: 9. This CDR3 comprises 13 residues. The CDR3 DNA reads TGTGCCTCGGATACAGGGGCTGGTCAGCCCCAGCATTTT. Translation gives CASDTGAGQPQHF. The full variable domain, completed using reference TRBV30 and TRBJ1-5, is SQTIHQWPATLVQPVGSPLSLECTVEGTSNPNLYWYRQAAGRGLQLLFYSVGIGQISSEVPQNLSASRPQDRQFILSSKKLLLSDSGFYLCASDTGAGQPQHFGDGTRLSIL.